The 27 T cell receptor beta chains below all came from one sample that was sequenced in a study of blood T cells in healthy people across ages. For the second PCR, which ran for roughly 6 to 12 cycles, a sample-barcoded 5' primer and a J-beta primer mix were used. MiXCR, run by TCRdb on the 5' RACE reads, gives a single entry per CDR3 protein. The data show hundreds of thousands of distinct CDR3 sequences, 58% seen once. Material for sequencing was blood. These receptors came from a man in his sixties in good health.

This chain joins TRBV29-1 and TRBJ1-1; unclear D gene. V was cut by 7 bases and J by 1 base, with 22 bases left in between. In germline, CDR1 is SQVTM, CDR2 ANQGSEA. This CDR3 is 16 amino acids long. The CDR3 sequence: CSARGSEHLRNTEAFF. The CDR3 coding sequence is TGCAGCGCCCGCGGGTCGGAACACCTTAGGAACACTGAAGCTTTCTTT.

The chain couples TRBV6-5 to TRBJ2-2; D not certain. The CDR3 contains 15 residues. Looked up from germline, CDR1 is MNHEY and CDR2 is SVGAGI. Trimming took 5 bases from V and 0 from J, leaving 10 bases between them. The CDR3 protein is CASSPVGANTGELFF. CDR3 bases: TGTGCCAGCAGTCCTGTCGGAGCGAACACCGGGGAGCTGTTTTTT.

The V and J genes are TRBV3-1 and TRBJ2-5; a weak D match, TRBD2 (6 bases). Germline V gene data show CDR1 as LGHDT and CDR2 as YNNKEL (reference sequence). This CDR3 spans 15 amino acids. Trimming stripped 0 bases from V and 2 bases from J, with 10 bases between. This CDR3 is CASSQDGGWQETQYF. The CDR3 nucleotides read TGTGCCAGCAGCCAAGATGGGGGGTGGCAAGAGACCCAGTACTTC.

The V and J genes are TRBV3-1 and TRBJ2-1, with a tentative D call TRBD2 (6 bases). The J call is uncertain, as TRBJ2-7 better fits the DNA end. The CDR3 has 15 amino acids. Germline CDR1 LGHDT, CDR2 YNNKEL (reference sequence). The CDR3 loop reads CASSHRDSSYNEQYF. CDR3 in DNA: TGTGCCAGCAGCCACCGGGACTCTTCCTACAATGAGCAGTACTTC.

This sequence joins TRBV4-1 and TRBJ2-5, with unresolved D. The CDR3 runs 16 residues. The germline V gene encodes CDR1 MGHRA and CDR2 YSYEKL. The germline V and J ends were trimmed by 3 bases and 11 bases, with 25 bases remaining between them. CDR3 coding DNA: TGCGCCAGCAGCCAGGGTGCGGTGGGTTTTGAGCAAGAGCAGTACTTC. This codes for CASSQGAVGFEQEQYF.

The chain carries TRBV27 and TRBJ1-6; TRBD1 is a possible D gene (6 bases). The CDR3 is 12 amino acids. Looked up from germline, CDR1 is MNHEY and CDR2 is SMNVEV (reference sequence). V was pared by 7 bases and J by 10 bases, with 11 bases between. CDR3 amino acids: CASTIRGSPLHF. The CDR3 DNA is TGTGCCAGCACCATTAGGGGGTCACCCCTCCACTTT.

V usage is TRBV29-1 and J usage is TRBJ2-5; unclear D gene. This CDR3 spans 17 amino acids. V lost 6 bases, J lost 2 bases, and 25 bases lay in between. Germline-derived CDR1 and CDR2 are SQVTM and ANQGSEA. CDR3 sequence (DNA): TGCAGCGTCTCCCCGGCCGAGCCCACTCCCGCTCAAGAGACCCAGTACTTC. Its protein is CSVSPAEPTPAQETQYF.

J is TRBJ2-3 and V is TRBV29-1, with 10 nucleotides matching TRBD2. This CDR3 has 14 residues. V lost 2 bases, J lost 8 bases, and 7 bases stayed unmatched. CDR1 is SQVTM, CDR2 ANQGSEA, per germline. This CDR3 is CSVETSGALGTQYF. The CDR3 DNA sequence: TGCAGCGTTGAAACTAGCGGGGCCCTAGGTACGCAGTATTTT.

The rearrangement joins TRBV28 to TRBJ2-7; the D gene could be TRBD1 or TRBD2 (6 bases each). Near its end, the DNA agrees better with TRBJ2-5, so the J call may be wrong. Germline-derived CDR1 and CDR2 are MDHEN and SYDVKM. CDR3 length: 14 amino acids. CDR3 DNA sequence: TGTGCCAGCAGTAAGGGGGGCCACGGAGAGACCCAGTACTTC. Protein: CASSKGGHGETQYF.

The V call is TRBV20-1, the J call TRBJ1-2; 7 bases agree with TRBD1. V lost 0 bases to trimming and J lost 7 bases; unmatched junction nucleotides: 8. Germline lookup yields CDR1 DFQATT and CDR2 SNEGSKA (reference sequence). The CDR3 is made up of 14 amino acids. The CDR3 loop reads CSAREEGAGVGYTF. The CDR3 bases are TGCAGTGCTAGAGAGGAGGGGGCAGGAGTTGGCTACACCTTC.

This clonotype was recorded only once. CDR3 DNA sequence: TGTGCCAGCAGCCAAGATAAGCGGGGGGTATACAATGAGCAGTTCTTC. Its protein is CASSQDKRGVYNEQFF. The chain employs TRBV4-2 and TRBJ2-1; 9 nucleotides line up with TRBD2. Germline CDR1 reads LGHNA; CDR2 reads YNFKEQ. The CDR3 covers 16 residues. V trimming: 0 bases; J trimming: 4 bases; junction bases outside the gene matches: 4.

The sample holds a few counts of this clonotype. This sequence joins TRBV29-1 and TRBJ1-2; perhaps TRBD1 as D (5 bases). The V end lost 3 bases, the J end lost 4 bases, and 12 bases lay between the germline ends. The CDR3 is 13 residues long. The germline CDR1 and CDR2 sequences are SQVTM and ANQGSEA. CDR3 nucleotide sequence: TGCAGCGTTGAGACTGGCGGGACCTATGGCTACACCTTC. Its translation: CSVETGGTYGYTF. The whole variable domain, remainder taken from reference TRBV29-1 and TRBJ1-2, is SAVISQKPSRDICQRGTSLTIQCQVDSQVTMMFWYRQQPGQSLTLIATANQGSEATYESGFVIDKFPISRPNLTFSTLTVSNMSPEDSSIYLCSVETGGTYGYTFGSGTRLTVV.

This clonotype was observed a few times. The chain employs TRBV3-1 and TRBJ2-7, with D tentatively TRBD1 or TRBD2 (5 bases each). This CDR3 spans 15 amino acids. The V end was cut by 0 bases, the J end by 3 bases, with 12 bases between. Germline CDR1 is LGHDT and CDR2 is YNNKEL (reference sequence). CDR3 loop: CASSQDPGLLYEQYF. The CDR3 nucleotides read TGTGCCAGCAGCCAAGATCCGGGGCTACTCTACGAGCAGTACTTC.

The gene calls are TRBV11-2 and TRBJ1-1; no clear D. The germline V gene encodes CDR1 SGHAT and CDR2 FQNNGV. Deletions cut 2 bases from V and 1 base from J, with 8 bases between. The CDR3 consists of 14 residues. CDR3 DNA: TGTGCCAGCAGCTTAAGCGTGGGGAACACTGAAGCTTTCTTT. Amino acids: CASSLSVGNTEAFF.

The V gene is TRBV20-1, the J gene TRBJ2-5, with 15 bases aligning to TRBD2. Germline-derived CDR1 and CDR2 are DFQATT and SNEGSKA (reference sequence). This CDR3 comprises 17 residues. Trimming took 5 bases from V and 5 from J; bases not matched to a gene: 12. CDR3 in amino acids: CSARIPGLAGGGETQYF. CDR3 in DNA: TGCAGTGCTCGAATTCCGGGACTAGCGGGGGGCGGGGAGACCCAGTACTTC.

This chain joins TRBV6-1 and TRBJ1-2, with 10 bases matching TRBD1. Trimming took 3 bases from V and 3 from J; bases not matched to a gene: 4. CDR3 length: 15 residues. CDR1 and CDR2 (germline): MNHNS, SASEGT. The CDR3 is CASSDPGTGDYGYTF. The CDR3 DNA is TGTGCCAGCAGTGACCCCGGGACAGGGGACTATGGCTACACCTTC.

This clonotype showed up many times. The CDR3 DNA is TGTGCCAGTAGTCTCCCCCAGGGGGGGGCCTATGGCTACACCTTC. The encoded protein is CASSLPQGGAYGYTF. The J gene is TRBJ1-2, the V gene TRBV19; 7 bases align to TRBD1. Germline-derived CDR1 and CDR2 are LNHDA and SQIVND (reference sequence). The CDR3 extends over 15 amino acids. Trimming took 5 bases from V and 4 from J; bases not matched to a gene: 10.

The genes are TRBV20-1 and TRBJ2-7; 9 nucleotides match TRBD2. The germline V gene has CDR1 DFQATT and CDR2 SNEGSKA (reference sequence). This CDR3 is built from 14 residues. With 3 bases clipped from V and 3 bases from J, the junction kept 6 bases outside the gene matches. The DNA of the CDR3 is TGCAGTGCTAGGAAGCGGGGGGCGGTCTACGAGCAGTACTTC. Translating gives CSARKRGAVYEQYF.

This clonotype was observed once. The J gene is TRBJ2-1, the V gene TRBV5-1; D could derive from TRBD1 or TRBD2 (6 bases each). This CDR3 has 20 residues. V lost 4 bases to trimming and J lost 7 bases, with 33 bases between them. Germline CDR1 and CDR2: SGHRS and YFSETQ. CDR3 DNA sequence: TGCGCCAGCAGCCCCGAGTGGGGTGGCTGGGGGGCTGGTGTTGGTAATGAGCAGTTCTTC. Encoded protein: CASSPEWGGWGAGVGNEQFF.

The gene calls are TRBV4-1 and TRBJ2-1; 7 nucleotides match TRBD1. Matching the DNA end better, TRBJ2-7 makes the J call doubtful. The CDR3 consists of 16 residues. Germline V CDR1 and CDR2: MGHRA, YSYEKL. The CDR3 is CASSQRQGSSYNEQYF. CDR3 in DNA: TGCGCCAGCAGCCAACGACAGGGAAGCTCCTACAATGAGCAGTACTTC.

The rearrangement uses TRBV7-8 and TRBJ2-7, with D uncertain. The J call may be wrong; the DNA end is better matched by TRBJ2-5. The CDR3 has 14 amino acids. Germline CDR1 reads SGHVS; CDR2 reads FQNEAQ. The CDR3 bases are TGTGCCAGCAGCTTAGCCGGCAGGTCGGAGACCCAGTACTTC. Residues: CASSLAGRSETQYF.

J is TRBJ2-1 and V is TRBV7-2, with 10 bases lining up with TRBD2. CDR1 and CDR2 from the germline V gene are SGHTA and FQGNSA. J lost 8 bases, V lost 5 bases, and 6 bases had no gene match. The CDR3 is 14 amino acids. The CDR3 sequence: CASSPSGGADEQFF. The CDR3 nucleotides read TGTGCCAGCAGCCCCAGCGGGGGGGCAGATGAGCAGTTCTTC.

For this clonotype: One end of the junction fails to match germline, which may point to a read error. The chain links TRBV2 to TRBJ2-1; weak D call: TRBD1 (6 bases). Germline-derived CDR1 and CDR2 are SNHLY and FYNNEI. CDR3 length: 16 amino acids. CDR3 residues: CASKPGHSSSSNEQFF. The CDR3 DNA sequence: TGTGCCAGCAAGCCGGGACACAGTAGCTCCTCCAATGAGCAGTTCTTC. Filled out from reference TRBV2 and TRBJ2-1, the complete variable domain reads EPEVTQTPSHQVTQMGQEVILRCVPISNHLYFYWYRQILGQKVEFLVSFYNNEISEKSEIFDDQFSVERPDGSNFTLKIRSTKLEDSAMYFCASKPGHSSSSNEQFFGPGTRLTVL.

The chain employs TRBV6-5 and TRBJ2-5; either TRBD1 or TRBD2 may supply D (5 bases each). Trimming pared 5 bases from V and 0 bases from J, leaving 10 bases between. Germline V gene lookup returns CDR1 MNHEY and CDR2 SVGAGI. This CDR3 spans 14 amino acids. CDR3 DNA: TGTGCCAGCAGTCCCGGGGCGTACCAAGAGACCCAGTACTTC. As protein: CASSPGAYQETQYF.

The chain recombines TRBV5-1 with TRBJ2-5, with 7 bases that match TRBD1. Germline-derived CDR1 and CDR2 are SGHRS and YFSETQ. There are 14 residues in the CDR3. The V segment lost 0 bases and the J segment 7 bases; nucleotides outside the gene matches: 6. CDR3 bases: TGCGCCAGCAGCTTGGAAGGACGGACAGGGACCCAGTACTTC. Amino acid sequence: CASSLEGRTGTQYF.

The chain employs TRBV6-1 and TRBJ1-4; D is unresolved. The V gene lost 6 bases and the J gene lost 4 bases, with 15 bases spanning the gap. Germline loops: CDR1 MNHNS, CDR2 SASEGT. There are 15 residues in the CDR3. The CDR3 loop reads CASSPSTTGNEKLFF. For the CDR3, the DNA is TGTGCCAGCAGCCCCTCGACCACTGGTAATGAAAAACTGTTTTTT.

The CDR3 is CASSFDRDTEAFF. In nucleotides, the CDR3 is TGTGCCAGCAGCTTCGACAGGGACACTGAAGCTTTCTTT. The chain couples TRBV12-3 or TRBV12-4 to TRBJ1-1, with 7 bases matching TRBD1. The CDR3 totals 13 residues. The trim removed 6 bases at V and 3 bases at J, leaving 4 bases unmatched.